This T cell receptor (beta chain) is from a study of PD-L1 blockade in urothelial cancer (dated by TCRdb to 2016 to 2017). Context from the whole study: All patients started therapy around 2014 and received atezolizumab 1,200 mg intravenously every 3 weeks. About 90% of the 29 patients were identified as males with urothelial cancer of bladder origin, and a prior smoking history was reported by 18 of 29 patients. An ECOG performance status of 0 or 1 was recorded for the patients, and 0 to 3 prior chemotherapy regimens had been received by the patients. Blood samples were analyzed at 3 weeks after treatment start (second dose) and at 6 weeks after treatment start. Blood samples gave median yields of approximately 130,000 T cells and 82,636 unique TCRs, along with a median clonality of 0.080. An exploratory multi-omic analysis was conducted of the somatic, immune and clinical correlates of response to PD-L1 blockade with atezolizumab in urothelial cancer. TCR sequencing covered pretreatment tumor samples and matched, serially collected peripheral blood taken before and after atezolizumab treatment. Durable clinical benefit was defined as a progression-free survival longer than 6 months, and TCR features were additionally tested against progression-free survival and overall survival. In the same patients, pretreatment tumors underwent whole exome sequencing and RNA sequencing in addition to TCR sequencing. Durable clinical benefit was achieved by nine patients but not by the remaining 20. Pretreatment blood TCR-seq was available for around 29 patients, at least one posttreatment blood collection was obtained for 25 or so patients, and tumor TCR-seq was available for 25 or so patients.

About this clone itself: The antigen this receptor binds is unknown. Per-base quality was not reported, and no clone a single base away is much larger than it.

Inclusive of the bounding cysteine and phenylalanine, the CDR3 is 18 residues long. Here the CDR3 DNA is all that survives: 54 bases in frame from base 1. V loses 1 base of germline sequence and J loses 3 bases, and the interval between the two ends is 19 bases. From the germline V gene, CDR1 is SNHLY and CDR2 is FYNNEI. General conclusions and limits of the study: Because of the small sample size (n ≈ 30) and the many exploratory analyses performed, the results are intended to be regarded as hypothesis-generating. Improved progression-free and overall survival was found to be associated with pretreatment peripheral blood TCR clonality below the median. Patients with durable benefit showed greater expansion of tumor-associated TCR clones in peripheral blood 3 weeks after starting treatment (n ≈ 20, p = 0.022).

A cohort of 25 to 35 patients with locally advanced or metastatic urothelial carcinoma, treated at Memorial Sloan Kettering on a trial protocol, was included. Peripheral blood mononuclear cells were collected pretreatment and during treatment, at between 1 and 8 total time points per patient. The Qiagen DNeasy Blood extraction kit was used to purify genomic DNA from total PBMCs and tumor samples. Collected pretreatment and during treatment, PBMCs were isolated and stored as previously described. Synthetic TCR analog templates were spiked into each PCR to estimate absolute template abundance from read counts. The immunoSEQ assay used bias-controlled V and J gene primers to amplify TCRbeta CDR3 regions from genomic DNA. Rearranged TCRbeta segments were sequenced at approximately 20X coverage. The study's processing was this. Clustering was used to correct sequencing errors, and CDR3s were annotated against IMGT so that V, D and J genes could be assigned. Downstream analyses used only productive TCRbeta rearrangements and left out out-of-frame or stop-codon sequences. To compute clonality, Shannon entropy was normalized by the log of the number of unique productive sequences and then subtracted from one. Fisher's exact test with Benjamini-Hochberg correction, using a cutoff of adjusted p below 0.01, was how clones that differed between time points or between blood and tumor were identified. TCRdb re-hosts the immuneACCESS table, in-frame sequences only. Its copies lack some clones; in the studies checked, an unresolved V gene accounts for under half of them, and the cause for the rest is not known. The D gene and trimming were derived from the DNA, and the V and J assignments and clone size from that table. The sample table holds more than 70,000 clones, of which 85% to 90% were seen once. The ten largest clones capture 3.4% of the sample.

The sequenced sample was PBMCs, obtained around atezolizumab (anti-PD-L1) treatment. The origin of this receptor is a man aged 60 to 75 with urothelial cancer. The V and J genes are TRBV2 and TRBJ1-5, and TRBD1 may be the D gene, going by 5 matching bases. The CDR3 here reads CASSEVKGSYRTNQPQHF. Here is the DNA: TGTGCCAGCAGTGAAGTTAAGGGGTCCTACAGGACCAATCAGCCCCAGCATTTT.